These 11 T cell receptor beta chains originate from one sample sequenced in a study of blood T cell repertoires in COVID-19. TCRdb keeps only in-frame clones here, not all; method: immunoSEQ multiplex PCR. Altogether over 70,000 clones are present, 90% being singletons, with the ten largest covering 5% to 7%. The sample comprised peripheral blood. These receptors all stem from a man aged 18-30 years with COVID-19, enrolled during active disease.

The chain combines TRBV6-5 with TRBJ2-1; 10 positions agree with TRBD2. The ends lost 2 bases at V and 11 bases at J; junction bases unmatched: 3. There are 13 residues in the CDR3. Germline V lookup: CDR1 MNHEY, CDR2 SVGAGI. The CDR3 is CASSYGTSGKQFF. The DNA of the CDR3 is TGTGCCAGCAGTTACGGTACTAGCGGGAAGCAGTTCTTC.

V gene TRBV30 combines with J gene TRBJ2-1; 11 positions agree with TRBD2. Germline V gives CDR1 GTSNPN, CDR2 SVGIG (reference sequence). V shed 1 base and J 3 bases; nucleotides not matched to a gene: 2. There are 15 residues in the CDR3. CDR3 nucleotides: TGTGCCTGGAGTGAGGGGACTAGCGGCTACAATGAGCAGTTCTTC. Protein: CAWSEGTSGYNEQFF.

The gene calls are TRBV11-3 and TRBJ2-1, with 10 positions matching TRBD2. The CDR3 consists of 14 residues. Per germline, CDR1 SGHNT and CDR2 YENEEA. V lost 2 bases, J lost 9 bases, and 4 bases stayed unmatched. The CDR3 region has the DNA TGTGCCAGCAGCTTATTAGCGGGAGGAGGTGAGCAGTTCTTC. It codes for CASSLLAGGGEQFF.

CDR3 sequence: CASSGSGSWEQYF. CDR3 nucleotide sequence: TGTGCCAGTAGCGGTAGCGGGAGCTGGGAGCAGTACTTC. V usage is TRBV19 and J usage is TRBJ2-7; the match to TRBD2 covers 9 bases. V shed 6 bases, J shed 7 bases, and the junction held 7 bases outside the gene matches. This CDR3 contains 13 residues. CDR1 is LNHDA, CDR2 SQIVND, per germline (reference sequence).

Only one count was recorded for this clone. The rearrangement links TRBV7-2 to TRBJ2-1; 8 bases line up with TRBD1. The J segment lost 5 bases and the V segment lost 1 base, leaving 4 bases of the junction unmatched. This CDR3 comprises 15 residues. Germline V gene sequence: CDR1 SGHTA, CDR2 FQGNSA. CDR3 region: CASSLVGTGHNEQFF. The CDR3 DNA reads TGTGCCAGCAGCTTAGTAGGGACAGGCCACAATGAGCAGTTCTTC.

This clone showed up just once. This chain uses TRBV15 with TRBJ2-1; 7 positions match TRBD2. Germline lookup yields CDR1 LNHNV and CDR2 YYDKDF (reference sequence). The CDR3 is made up of 17 amino acids. V lost 0 bases, J lost 4 bases, and 9 bases stayed unmatched. The CDR3 here is CATSRDERAGTYNEQFF. Written as DNA, the CDR3 is TGTGCCACCAGCAGAGATGAGAGAGCGGGAACGTACAATGAGCAGTTCTTC.

This clone appeared a single time. The CDR3 DNA reads as TGTGCCAGCAGTTACCAGGGGAGATGGGCTGAAGCTTTCTTT. It translates to CASSYQGRWAEAFF. The chain combines TRBV6-2 or TRBV6-3 with TRBJ1-1; tentatively, D is TRBD1 (6 bases). The CDR3 loop spans 14 amino acids. The germline V gene encodes CDR1 MNHEY and CDR2 SVGEGT. Trimming took off 2 bases at V and 6 bases at J, with 13 bases between the two ends.

This chain connects TRBV20-1 to TRBJ1-5, with D possibly being TRBD1 (5 bases). The CDR3 has 17 residues. Trimming left V 3 bases short and J 0 bases short, with 18 bases between. The germline V gene has CDR1 DFQATT and CDR2 SNEGSKA (reference sequence). CDR3 sequence (DNA): TGCAGTGCTAGTGATTGGGCAGGGACTGATAGCAATCAGCCCCAGCATTTT. Protein product: CSASDWAGTDSNQPQHF.

The table lists this clone with a count of one. This chain joins TRBV11-2 and TRBJ2-2, with TRBD1 as a possible D gene (5 bases). Deletions cut 8 bases from V and 6 bases from J, with 19 bases between. The CDR3 runs 15 residues. The germline CDR1 and CDR2 sequences are SGHAT and FQNNGV. The CDR3 DNA is TGTGCCAGCTATAAGGTCAGGGCCAGGGCCGGGGAGCTGTTTTTT. It specifies CASYKVRARAGELFF.

The chain recombines TRBV5-4 with TRBJ2-3, with D perhaps TRBD2 (5 bases). The CDR3 totals 16 residues. Between the trimmed V and J ends, which lost 4 bases and 2 bases, there was a span of 17 bases. Germline V gene data show CDR1 as SGHNT and CDR2 as YYREEE (reference sequence). In DNA form, the CDR3 reads TGTGCCAGCAGCCTAGCCCCGGGCTACGCCACAGATACGCAGTATTTT. Translation gives CASSLAPGYATDTQYF.

Here the CDR3 DNA reads TGCGCCAGCAGTGAGGGACAGTTTGACACTGAAGCTTTCTTT. This sequence encodes CASSEGQFDTEAFF. The chain links TRBV10-1 to TRBJ1-1, with TRBD1 as a possible D gene (6 bases). CDR3 length: 14 residues. Germline V gives CDR1 WNHNN, CDR2 SYGVQD (reference sequence). Trimming left V 2 bases short and J 3 bases short, with 10 bases between.